This TCR beta chain emerged from a study of blood T cell repertoires in COVID-19. Study-wide background: Donors in the United States, Italy and Spain gave samples during acute or convalescent COVID-19.

Produced via immunoSEQ multiplex PCR; TCRdb's table is partial and in-frame only. The table records 200,000 to 300,000 clones, 75% to 90% of them present only once. V trimming: 5 bases; J trimming: 4 bases; junction bases outside the gene matches: 2. Germline V gene sequence: CDR1 SGHVS, CDR2 FQNEAQ. This CDR3 comprises 15 residues. This clone was detected once. The V gene is TRBV7-8, the J gene TRBJ2-1; 13 bases are a match to TRBD2. This receptor was identified in a man in his thirties or forties with active or convalescent COVID-19. The sequenced sample consisted of peripheral blood. The DNA of the CDR3 is TGTGCCAGCAGCCGGACTAGCGGGGGATACAATGAGCAGTTCTTC. Translation: CASSRTSGGYNEQFF.